This T cell receptor (beta chain) was sequenced during a study of blood T cell repertoires in COVID-19. Study-wide context: Acute-phase and convalescent COVID-19 samples originated in the United States, Italy and Spain. PBMCs, B-cell-depleted T cells, or T cells were the source of the cDNA or gDNA that made up the material.

The CDR3 sequence is 14 residues long. V lost 5 bases and J lost 5; bases outside the gene matches: 7. Looked up from germline, CDR1 is SEHNR and CDR2 is FQNEAQ (reference sequence). As handled by the study authors: Estimation of nucleated cell counts relied on the amplification of reference gene primers. Method: immunoSEQ multiplex PCR; TCRdb's copy keeps in-frame clones and lacks some. D and trimming were read from the DNA, whereas the V and J calls and clone size are those reported in that table. In the table there are 85,000 to 90,000 clones, approximately 92% of which are singletons. The gene calls are TRBV7-9 and TRBJ2-7; 9 nucleotides align to TRBD1. The TCR originated in an elderly woman with active COVID-19. Specimen: peripheral blood. CDR3 sequence reads: CASSPRTGVHEQYF. The CDR3, as DNA: TGTGCCAGCAGCCCAAGGACAGGGGTCCACGAGCAGTACTTC.